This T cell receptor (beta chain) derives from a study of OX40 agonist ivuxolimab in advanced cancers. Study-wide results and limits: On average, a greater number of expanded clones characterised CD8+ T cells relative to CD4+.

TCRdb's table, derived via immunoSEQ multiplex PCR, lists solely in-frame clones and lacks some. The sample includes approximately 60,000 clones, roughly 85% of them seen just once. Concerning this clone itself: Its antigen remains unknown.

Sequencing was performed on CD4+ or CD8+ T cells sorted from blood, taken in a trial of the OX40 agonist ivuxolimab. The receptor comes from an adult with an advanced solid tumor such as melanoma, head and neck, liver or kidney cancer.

CDR3 protein: CASRENRRQRFEAFF. CDR3 bases: TGTGCCAGTAGAGAAAACCGGCGACAGCGTTTTGAAGCTTTCTTT. The chain couples TRBV19 to TRBJ1-1, with D possibly TRBD1 on 5 matching bases. The CDR3 is 15 residues long. CDR1 is LNHDA, CDR2 SQIVND, per germline (reference sequence). V was pared by 6 bases and J by 7 bases, with 21 bases between.